The 32 T cell receptor beta chains below were found in one sample sequenced in a study of post-analysis software for immune sequencing data. Every TCR beta cDNA library bore unique molecular identifiers. MiXCR was run by TCRdb on the PCR reads, yielding one entry per CDR3 protein. In the table there are 750,000 to 950,000 distinct CDR3 sequences, 53% of which are singletons. Which antigens these TCRs recognize remains unknown. Findings of the study overall: Comparison of patients with controls showed 4 to 6 TRBV segments more frequent in patients, TRBV5-6, TRBV5-1 and TRBV20-1 among them.

The sample taken for sequencing was blood. All receptors come from a girl aged 5-17 years with multiple sclerosis.

The chain recombines TRBV21-1 with TRBJ2-7; the D call in the table, TRBD2, was not verified against the DNA. TRBV21-1 represents a pseudogene. This CDR3 comprises 15 residues. DNA for the CDR3: TGTGCCAGCAACAGCGGGGGGTCACGCTCCTACGAGCAGTACTTC. Translation gives CASNSGGSRSYEQYF.

Of note for this clonotype: A much larger clonotype is one base distant, so this may be a read error. The J gene is TRBJ2-1, the V gene TRBV6-1, with unresolved D. The assigned J gene may be wrong: the sequence end matches TRBJ2-7 better. Germline V gene data show CDR1 as MNHNS and CDR2 as SASEGT. The CDR3 extends over 15 amino acids. CDR3 bases: TGTGCCGGCAGTGAAGAAGGGCTGGGATCCTACGAGCAGTACTTC. This gives the protein CAGSEEGLGSYEQYF.

The V and J genes are TRBV7-9 and TRBJ2-3, with D possibly matching TRBD2 (5 bases). V lost 4 bases and J 0 bases, leaving 5 bases between the germline ends. The CDR3 consists of 13 residues. Germline assignment: CDR1 SEHNR and CDR2 FQNEAQ (reference sequence). The CDR3, as DNA: TGTGCCAGCAGCTGGACTAGCACAGATACGCAGTATTTT. This translates into CASSWTSTDTQYF.

The V and J genes are TRBV5-1 and TRBJ2-7, with TRBD2 identical over 10 bases. Gene TRBJ2-5 matches the end of the DNA better, so the J call may be wrong. Germline V gene sequence: CDR1 SGHRS, CDR2 YFSETQ. The CDR3 extends over 18 amino acids. CDR3 sequence: CASSLGLTSGPNQETQYF. The CDR3 region has the DNA TGCGCCAGCAGCTTGGGGTTGACTAGCGGGCCCAACCAAGAGACCCAGTACTTC.

This clonotype showed up just a few times. The chain recombines TRBV3-1 with TRBJ1-1; a weak D match, TRBD1 (6 bases). The CDR3 is made up of 15 amino acids. V lost 1 base, J lost 4 bases, and 13 bases lay in between. Germline CDR1 LGHDT, CDR2 YNNKEL (reference sequence). The CDR3: CASSQAGVGGTEAFF. CDR3 in DNA: TGTGCCAGCAGCCAAGCAGGGGTCGGGGGCACTGAAGCTTTCTTT.

There are a few counts of this clonotype. The chain combines TRBV29-1 with TRBJ2-5, with TRBD1 matching over 7 bases. Germline lookup yields CDR1 SQVTM and CDR2 ANQGSEA. V was clipped by 3 bases and J by 1 base; unmatched bases: 8. The CDR3 runs to 15 residues. The CDR3 nucleotides read TGCAGCGTTGATTCCCGCGACAGGGCCCAAGAGACCCAGTACTTC. The encoded protein is CSVDSRDRAQETQYF.

In this sample, this clonotype turned up a few times. V and J are TRBV7-2 and TRBJ2-7; 8 positions match TRBD1. From germline, CDR1 is SGHTA and CDR2 FQGNSA. Trimming cost V 1 base and J 9 bases; bases outside gene matches: 8. This CDR3 is built from 14 residues. CDR3 in amino acids: CASSLEWGQVLQYF. CDR3 DNA: TGTGCCAGCAGCTTAGAGTGGGGACAGGTCCTGCAGTACTTC.

This clonotype was seen more than once but under ten times. The rearrangement uses TRBV15 and TRBJ1-1; D ambiguous. Trimming left V 5 bases short and J 4 bases short, with 5 bases between. Germline-derived CDR1 and CDR2 are LNHNV and YYDKDF (reference sequence). The CDR3 extends over 11 amino acids. DNA for the CDR3: TGTGCCACCAGCGCCGGCACTGAAGCTTTCTTT. Amino acid sequence: CATSAGTEAFF.

V is TRBV7-8 and J is TRBJ2-5; TRBD2 agrees at 8 bases. With the DNA end fitting TRBJ2-7 better, the J assignment may be wrong. This CDR3 has 16 residues. Per germline, CDR1 SGHVS and CDR2 FQNEAQ. CDR3 residues: CASSPPGLAGFYEQYF. In DNA, the CDR3 is TGTGCCAGCAGCCCCCCCGGTCTAGCGGGTTTCTACGAGCAGTACTTC.

J is TRBJ2-3 and V is TRBV12-3 or TRBV12-4, with a tentative D call TRBD1 (6 bases). V shed 2 bases and J shed 5 bases, with 14 bases lying between them. There are 15 residues in the CDR3. CDR3 residues: CASSLIRQVGDTQYF. As DNA, the CDR3 is TGTGCCAGCAGTTTAATCCGACAGGTGGGAGATACGCAGTATTTT.

There are a few counts of this clonotype. The chain joins TRBV6-6 to TRBJ2-7, with 7 bases aligning to TRBD2. The germline V gene has CDR1 MNHNY and CDR2 SVGAGI (reference sequence). The CDR3 covers 15 residues. V shed 0 bases, J shed 2 bases, and the junction held 4 bases outside the gene matches. The CDR3 DNA reads as TGTGCCAGCAGTTACTCGTCTAGCGGTACCTACGAGCAGTACTTC. Translation gives CASSYSSSGTYEQYF.

This clonotype was seen only a few times. The chain joins TRBV16 to TRBJ2-5; TRBD1 agrees at 8 bases. Gene TRBJ2-7 matches the end of the DNA better, so the J call may be wrong. The CDR3 contains 14 residues. Looked up from germline, CDR1 is KGHSY and CDR2 is FQNENV. Written as DNA, the CDR3 is TGTGCCAGCAGCAAAGGACAGGGTACACACGAGCAGTACTTC. This gives the protein CASSKGQGTHEQYF.

The V call is TRBV5-4, the J call TRBJ2-5, with 8 bases that match TRBD2. This CDR3 contains 17 residues. V shed 0 bases and J 2 bases; nucleotides not matched to a gene: 9. Germline V gene sequence: CDR1 SGHNT, CDR2 YYREEE (reference sequence). The CDR3 region has the DNA TGTGCCAGCAGCTTGGACGGGCGGGAGGACGCACAAGAGACCCAGTACTTC. It is translated as CASSLDGREDAQETQYF.

The chain uses TRBV29-1 and TRBJ1-1; no clear D gene. This CDR3 has 13 amino acids. Trimming stripped 5 bases from V and 0 bases from J, with 10 bases between. From germline, CDR1 is SQVTM and CDR2 ANQGSEA. The CDR3 DNA reads TGCAGCGTTAGGCAGTTAATGAACACTGAAGCTTTCTTT. Its protein product is CSVRQLMNTEAFF.

The sample holds one count of this clonotype. This chain joins TRBV5-1 and TRBJ2-5; 11 bases agree with TRBD2. CDR1 is SGHRS and CDR2 is YFSETQ in the germline V gene. This CDR3 contains 17 residues. After removal of 0 bases from V and 5 bases from J, the junction contained 9 bases not matched to a gene. The CDR3 loop is CASSLAGIAGGSETQYF. The DNA of the CDR3 is TGCGCCAGCAGCTTGGCTGGAATAGCGGGGGGGTCGGAGACCCAGTACTTC.

V usage is TRBV25-1 and J usage is TRBJ1-2; 8 bases line up with TRBD1. Germline-derived CDR1 and CDR2 are MGHDK and SYGVNS. Unmatched junction bases numbered 7, after V lost 4 bases and J lost 6 bases. The CDR3 runs 14 residues. CDR3 sequence reads: CASSVFGQGNGYTF. As DNA, the CDR3 is TGTGCCAGCAGTGTGTTCGGACAGGGTAATGGCTACACCTTC.

The chain has TRBV7-2 and TRBJ1-2; D remains ambiguous. Between the trimmed V and J ends, which lost 5 bases and 2 bases, there was a span of 12 bases. Germline CDR1 and CDR2: SGHTA and FQGNSA. The CDR3 consists of 14 residues. CDR3 sequence (DNA): TGTGCCAGCAGCACGGGAGGCAGAAACTATGGCTACACCTTC. Its translation is CASSTGGRNYGYTF.

V and J are TRBV7-2 and TRBJ2-7, with a possible D match to TRBD1 (5 bases). This CDR3 contains 13 residues. Germline V gives CDR1 SGHTA, CDR2 FQGNSA. V dropped 6 bases and J dropped 5 bases, with 14 bases sitting between them. In nucleotides, the CDR3 is TGTGCCAGCAGTCCCCCCGGCAGGGACGAGCAGTACTTC. Protein product: CASSPPGRDEQYF. Drawing the rest from reference TRBV7-2 and TRBJ2-7, the complete variable domain is GAGVSQSPSNKVTEKGKDVELRCDPISGHTALYWYRQSLGQGLEFLIYFQGNSAPDKSGLPSDRFSAERTGGSVSTLTIQRTQQEDSAVYLCASSPPGRDEQYFGPGTRLTVT.

This clonotype was counted between two and nine times. The rearrangement uses TRBV29-1 and TRBJ2-7; D possibly corresponds to TRBD2 (6 bases). Germline V gene sequence: CDR1 SQVTM, CDR2 ANQGSEA. The CDR3 spans 13 residues. V lost 6 bases and J lost 0, with 12 bases in between. CDR3 nucleotide sequence: TGCAGCGTAACTAGCCCGCCCTCCTACGAGCAGTACTTC. This gives the protein CSVTSPPSYEQYF.

The rearrangement joins TRBV18 to TRBJ1-2; D ambiguous. The CDR3 is made up of 15 amino acids. The ends were cut back, 0 bases at V and 8 bases at J, with 16 bases in the middle. The V gene's germline CDR1 is KGHSH and CDR2 LQKENI. Here the CDR3 reads CASSPPISRTGGYTF. In DNA, the CDR3 is TGTGCCAGCTCACCACCAATATCTCGGACGGGAGGCTACACCTTC.

In this sample, this clonotype turned up a few times. The chain couples TRBV6-6 to TRBJ2-5, with TRBD2 matching 9 bases. V lost 2 bases and J lost 5; bases outside the gene matches: 9. Germline V CDR1 and CDR2: MNHNY, SVGAGI (reference sequence). The CDR3 sequence is 16 residues long. CDR3 protein: CASSYRLAGSMETQYF. The CDR3 DNA sequence: TGTGCCAGCAGTTACAGGCTAGCGGGAAGCATGGAGACCCAGTACTTC.

The chain uses TRBV12-3 or TRBV12-4 and TRBJ1-1; D unclear. Trimming removed 3 bases from V and 1 base from J, with 9 bases in between. The CDR3 extends over 14 amino acids. The CDR3 spells CASSLRVTNTEAFF. The CDR3 nucleotides read TGTGCCAGCAGTTTGCGGGTTACGAACACTGAAGCTTTCTTT.

The gene calls are TRBV12-3 or TRBV12-4 and TRBJ2-5; weak D call: TRBD1 (5 bases). Trimming stripped 1 base from V and 11 bases from J, with 17 bases between. The CDR3 loop spans 14 amino acids. Here the CDR3 DNA reads TGTGCCAGCAGTTTAGTCCCCAGGGTAGATGAGCAGTACTTC. This encodes CASSLVPRVDEQYF.

This sequence joins TRBV5-5 and TRBJ2-5, with 10 bases that match TRBD1. Losses at the gene ends were 4 bases for V and 5 bases for J; bases not matched to a gene: 8. The CDR3 length is 15 residues. Germline V lookup: CDR1 SGHKS, CDR2 YYEKEE (reference sequence). This CDR3 is CASSQRQGADETQYF. In DNA, the CDR3 is TGTGCCAGCAGCCAGCGACAGGGGGCGGATGAGACCCAGTACTTC.

The gene calls are TRBV4-2 and TRBJ2-7; no firm D call. The CDR3 contains 14 residues. Trimming removed 2 bases from V and 3 bases from J, with 11 bases in between. Germline CDR1 is LGHNA and CDR2 is YNFKEQ. The CDR3 here is CASSQFFPDYEQYF. The CDR3 DNA is TGTGCCAGCAGCCAATTTTTCCCCGACTACGAGCAGTACTTC.

As regards this clonotype: A read error may produce the germline difference seen at one junction end. This rearrangement joins TRBV5-1 to TRBJ2-5; 7 bases match TRBD1. CDR1 is SGHRS, CDR2 YFSETQ, per germline. The CDR3 is made up of 13 amino acids. CDR3 nucleotides: TGTGCCAGCAGCCCCGGTTATGGACAGGTCCCGTACTTC. Amino acid sequence: CASSPGYGQVPYF.

The rearrangement links TRBV7-8 to TRBJ1-1; 7 bases fit TRBD1. CDR3 length equals 16 residues. Germline-derived CDR1 and CDR2 are SGHVS and FQNEAQ. V lost 4 bases and J lost 5; bases outside the gene matches: 13. The CDR3 loop is CASSSNRGMGWTEAFF. In nucleotides, the CDR3 is TGTGCCAGCAGCTCCAACAGGGGCATGGGGTGGACTGAAGCTTTCTTT.

This clonotype was detected a few times. The V call is TRBV29-1, the J call TRBJ2-1, with 10 nucleotides matching TRBD2. Germline V gives CDR1 SQVTM, CDR2 ANQGSEA. With 3 bases clipped from V and 9 bases from J, the junction kept 5 bases outside the gene matches. This CDR3 region has 13 residues. For the CDR3, the DNA is TGCAGCGTTGAGGAGCGGGGGGGCGGTGAGCAGTTCTTC. This sequence encodes CSVEERGGGEQFF.

The V and J genes are TRBV29-1 and TRBJ1-2; D is ambiguous. Germline V gene sequence: CDR1 SQVTM, CDR2 ANQGSEA. The CDR3 sequence is 11 residues long. The V end lost 6 bases, the J end lost 4 bases, and 9 bases lay between the germline ends. In nucleotides, the CDR3 is TGCAGCGTCCAGCGAGGCTATGGCTACACCTTC. Its translation: CSVQRGYGYTF.

The gene calls are TRBV7-2 and TRBJ2-7; the D gene is possibly TRBD1 (6 bases). Matching the DNA end better, TRBJ2-5 makes the J call doubtful. CDR3 size: 14 residues. Germline CDR1 is SGHTA and CDR2 is FQGNSA. CDR3 DNA: TGTGCCAGCAGCGGGGGACATTTGAAAGAGACCCAGTACTTC. Translated: CASSGGHLKETQYF.

The chain uses TRBV20-1 and TRBJ2-1; no clear D gene. The DNA end favors TRBJ2-7, so the J call may be wrong. Germline V lookup: CDR1 DFQATT, CDR2 SNEGSKA (reference sequence). CDR3 size: 14 residues. As DNA, the CDR3 is TGCAGTGCTAGAGAGGGATTTTTCTCCTACGAGCAGTACTTC. The encoded protein is CSAREGFFSYEQYF.

This clonotype has at least ten counts. The chain couples TRBV15 to TRBJ2-3; 13 bases match TRBD2. The CDR3 is made up of 19 amino acids. Germline-derived CDR1 and CDR2 are LNHNV and YYDKDF (reference sequence). The V gene end was trimmed by 0 bases and the J gene end by 3 bases; junction bases not matched to a gene: 9. DNA for the CDR3: TGTGCCACCAGCAGAGATACGAGCCGGACTAGCGGGAGTACAGATACGCAGTATTTT. As protein: CATSRDTSRTSGSTDTQYF.